This T cell receptor beta chain was sequenced in a study of cytomegalovirus exposure and HLA in healthy donors. With 60 Vbeta and 13 Jbeta primers, the PCR was carried out. Using immunoSEQ multiplex PCR, the repertoire was profiled, and TCRdb retains in-frame clones only, with some absent. Here the sample spans 58,000 or so clones, over 60% being singletons. The ends lost 6 bases at V and 3 bases at J; junction bases unmatched: 10. This CDR3 comprises 15 residues. The germline V gene has CDR1 MNHEY and CDR2 SMNVEV (reference sequence). The sample taken for sequencing was PBMCs. This TCR came from a man aged 45 to 65 in good health and CMV-seropositive. The chain is built from TRBV27 and TRBJ1-2, with TRBD1 identical over 7 bases. CDR3 protein: CASSLTPGTDYGYTF. DNA of the CDR3: TGTGCCAGCAGCCTTACCCCCGGGACAGACTATGGCTACACCTTC.